This record covers a single T cell receptor beta chain. Trimming cost V 4 bases and J 3 bases, with 13 bases left between them. The CDR3 contains 14 residues. In germline, CDR1 is SGHRS, CDR2 YFSETQ. Methods used by the authors: It was from reference gene primer amplification that nucleated cell counts were estimated. Sequenced by immunoSEQ multiplex PCR; TCRdb stores in-frame clones only, minus some. D and trimming come from the DNA, and the V and J calls and clone size come from that table. In the table there are 170,000 or so clones, almost 85% of which are singletons. The data stem from a study of blood T cell repertoires in COVID-19. Study-level information: Italy, Spain and the United States were the sources of the convalescent and acute COVID-19 samples.

The chain has TRBV5-1 and TRBJ1-1; the D gene is possibly TRBD1 (5 bases). The clonotype originates from a man between 18 and 35 years old with active or convalescent COVID-19. The sample consisted of peripheral blood. CDR3 sequence reads: CASSLATDYTEAFF. CDR3 nucleotide sequence: TGCGCCAGCAGCCTAGCGACAGATTACACTGAAGCTTTCTTT.